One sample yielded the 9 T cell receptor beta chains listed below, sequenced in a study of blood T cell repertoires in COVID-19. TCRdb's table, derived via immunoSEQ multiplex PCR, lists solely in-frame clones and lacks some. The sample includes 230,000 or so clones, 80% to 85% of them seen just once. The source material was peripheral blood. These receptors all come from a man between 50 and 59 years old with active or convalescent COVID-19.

The CDR3 spells CASSLVQGGGYTF. The CDR3 coding sequence is TGTGCCAGCAGCTTAGTGCAGGGGGGTGGCTACACCTTC. The J gene is TRBJ1-2, the V gene TRBV7-2; 7 nucleotides align to TRBD1. The CDR3 loop spans 13 amino acids. CDR1 and CDR2 (germline): SGHTA, FQGNSA. Trimming took 1 base from V and 7 from J; bases not matched to a gene: 3.

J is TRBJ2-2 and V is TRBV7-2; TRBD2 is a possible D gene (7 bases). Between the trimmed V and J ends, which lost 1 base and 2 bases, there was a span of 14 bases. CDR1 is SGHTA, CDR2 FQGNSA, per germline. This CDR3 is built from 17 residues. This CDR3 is CASSLEAAGANTGELFF. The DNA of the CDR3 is TGTGCCAGCAGCTTAGAGGCTGCGGGGGCAAACACCGGGGAGCTGTTTTTT. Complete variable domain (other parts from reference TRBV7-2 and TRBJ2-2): GAGVSQSPSNKVTEKGKDVELRCDPISGHTALYWYRQSLGQGLEFLIYFQGNSAPDKSGLPSDRFSAERTGGSVSTLTIQRTQQEDSAVYLCASSLEAAGANTGELFFGEGSRLTVL.

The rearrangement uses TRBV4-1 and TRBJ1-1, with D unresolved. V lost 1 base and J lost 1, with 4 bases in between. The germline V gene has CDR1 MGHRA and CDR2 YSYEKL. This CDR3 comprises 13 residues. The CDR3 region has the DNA TGCGCCAGCAGCCAAGCGTGGAACACTGAAGCTTTCTTT. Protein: CASSQAWNTEAFF.

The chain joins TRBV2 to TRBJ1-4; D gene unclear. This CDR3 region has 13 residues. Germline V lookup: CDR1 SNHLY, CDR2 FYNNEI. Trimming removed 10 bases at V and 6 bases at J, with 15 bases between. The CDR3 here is CATQRDGDEKLFF. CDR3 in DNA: TGTGCCACCCAGAGGGATGGGGATGAAAAACTGTTTTTT.

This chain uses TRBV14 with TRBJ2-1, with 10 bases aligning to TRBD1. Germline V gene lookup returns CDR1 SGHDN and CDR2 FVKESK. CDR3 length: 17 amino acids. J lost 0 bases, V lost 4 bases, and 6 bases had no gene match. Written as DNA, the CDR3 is TGTGCCAGCAGCCTGAGGACAGGGGGGAGCTCCTACAATGAGCAGTTCTTC. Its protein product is CASSLRTGGSSYNEQFF.

Here the CDR3 DNA reads TGTGCCAGCAGTTACGAAAGACAGATTAACACTGAAGCTTTCTTT. Residues: CASSYERQINTEAFF. The rearrangement joins TRBV6-5 to TRBJ1-1; D possibly corresponds to TRBD1 (5 bases). Germline V gene data show CDR1 as MNHEY and CDR2 as SVGAGI. With 2 bases removed from V and 2 bases from J, the gap between germline ends came to 12 bases. The CDR3 contains 15 residues.

The CDR3 DNA is TGTGCCAGCAGCTCAGACACTAGCTCCTACAATGAGCAGTTCTTC. Protein product: CASSSDTSSYNEQFF. The chain combines TRBV11-3 with TRBJ2-1; possible D gene TRBD2, 5 bases. This CDR3 region has 15 residues. Trimming pared 4 bases from V and 0 bases from J, leaving 10 bases between. The germline gives CDR1 SGHNT, CDR2 YENEEA.

CDR3 amino acids: CASSIRSQGNRQPQHF. For the CDR3, the DNA is TGTGCCAGTAGTATCAGGAGTCAGGGGAACCGTCAGCCCCAGCATTTT. V is TRBV19 and J is TRBJ1-5; perhaps TRBD1 as D (6 bases). The CDR3 covers 16 residues. The V and J ends lost 3 bases and 6 bases respectively, with 18 bases between them. The germline V gene has CDR1 LNHDA and CDR2 SQIVND (reference sequence).

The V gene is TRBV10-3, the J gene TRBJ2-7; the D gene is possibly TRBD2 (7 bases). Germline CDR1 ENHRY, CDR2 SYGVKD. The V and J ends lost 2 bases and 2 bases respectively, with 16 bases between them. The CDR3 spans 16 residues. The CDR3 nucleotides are TGTGCCATCAGTGAGACGGGGGCGGGGGCGCCCTACGAGCAGTACTTC. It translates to CAISETGAGAPYEQYF.